The rows below give T cell receptor beta chains drawn from one sample of a study of cytomegalovirus exposure and HLA in healthy donors. Libraries were prepared by immunoSEQ multiplex PCR; TCRdb keeps only in-frame clonotypes and omits some of them. The sample contains approximately 150,000 clones, 80% of which appear only once. What was sequenced was PBMCs. The receptors here all came from a man aged 30 to 45 in good health and CMV-seropositive. The CDR3 runs from the conserved cysteine through the conserved F or W. The D gene is left open where the match is weak. Only part of the rows carry a size: once, few, many, or a class if the clone is expanded.

V	J	size	D	DNA	CDR3
TRBV5-3	TRBJ2-1	once	TRBD2	TGTGCCAGAAGCTGGAAGACTAGCGGGGCCTACAATGAGCAGTTCTTC	CARSWKTSGAYNEQFF
TRBV29-1	TRBJ1-1	-	TRBD1	TGCAGCGTGAGGAGGGGACAGGGGGCGCCAAGGACTTTCTTT	CSVRRGQGAPRTFF
TRBV6-6	TRBJ1-2	-	-	TGTGCCAGCATTTCGTCACCAGGGGCTAACTATGGCTACACCTTC	CASISSPGANYGYTF
TRBV6-6	TRBJ2-7	-	TRBD1	TGTGCCAGCAGCCAGGACAGGGGCGAGCAGTACTTC	CASSQDRGEQYF
TRBV5-4	TRBJ2-7	-	TRBD2	TGTGCCAGCAGCTTGGGACTAGCGGAGATCTACGAGCAGTACTTC	CASSLGLAEIYEQYF
TRBV7-2	TRBJ2-5	once	-	TGTGCCAGCAGCTTAGCGGCGGGACGGGAGACCCAGTACTTC	CASSLAAGRETQYF
TRBV7-3	TRBJ1-1	few	TRBD1	TGTGCCAGCAGCTTAGGGACAGGGTCCACTGAAGCTTTCTTT	CASSLGTGSTEAFF
TRBV6-6	TRBJ1-1	-	-	TGTGCCAGCCTAACCCCTGAGTTCAAAAAGAACACTGAAGCTTTCTTT	CASLTPEFKKNTEAFF
TRBV5-6	TRBJ1-3	-	-	TGTGCCAGCAGCTTGGTCTCGACAGACTCTGGAAACACCATATATTTT	CASSLVSTDSGNTIYF
TRBV6-6	TRBJ1-5	-	TRBD1	TGTGCCAGCAGCAAGGACAGGGGTTTCAGCAATCAGCCCCAGCATTTT	CASSKDRGFSNQPQHF
TRBV7-2	TRBJ2-1	-	TRBD2	TGTGCCAGCAGCTCCCTGCTAGCGGGAGGGGGAGTGGACAATGAGCAGTTCTTC	CASSSLLAGGGVDNEQFF
TRBV11-3	TRBJ1-1	-	-	TGTGCCAGCAGCTACGGTAGTACCACTGAAGCTTTCTTT	CASSYGSTTEAFF
TRBV5-6	TRBJ1-1	few	-	TGTGCCAGCAGCTCAGCCCCCGGACGGACAATGAACACTGAAGCTTTCTTT	CASSSAPGRTMNTEAFF
TRBV7-9	TRBJ1-5	-	-	TGTGCCAGCAGCTTAGACAGTGACTATAGCAATCAGCCCCAGCATTTT	CASSLDSDYSNQPQHF
TRBV5-8	TRBJ1-2	-	-	TGTGCCAGCAGCTTATGGACAGTAAGGGGCTACACCTTC	CASSLWTVRGYTF
TRBV6-6	TRBJ2-7	-	TRBD2	TGTGCCAGCAGTTACGGTAGCGGGAGGGTCTACGAGCAGTACTTC	CASSYGSGRVYEQYF